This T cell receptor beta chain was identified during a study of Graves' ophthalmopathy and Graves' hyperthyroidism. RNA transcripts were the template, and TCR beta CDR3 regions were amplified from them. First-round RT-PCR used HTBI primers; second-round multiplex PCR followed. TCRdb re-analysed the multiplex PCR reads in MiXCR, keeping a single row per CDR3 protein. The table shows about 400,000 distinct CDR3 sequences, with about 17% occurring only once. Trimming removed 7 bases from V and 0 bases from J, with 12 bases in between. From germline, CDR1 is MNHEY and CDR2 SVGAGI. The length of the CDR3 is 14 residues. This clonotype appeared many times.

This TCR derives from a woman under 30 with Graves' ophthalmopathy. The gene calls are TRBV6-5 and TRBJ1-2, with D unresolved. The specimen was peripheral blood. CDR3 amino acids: CASNYRGANYGYTF. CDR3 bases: TGTGCCAGCAACTACAGAGGAGCTAACTATGGCTACACCTTC.